This T cell receptor (beta chain) was captured in a study of cytomegalovirus exposure and HLA in healthy donors. The wider study: An earlier analysis identified 120 million or so unique TCR beta sequences in some 170 million T cells.

CDR1 and CDR2 (germline): MDHEN, SYDVKM. The CDR3 is made up of 15 amino acids. Between the trimmed V and J ends, which lost 5 bases and 5 bases, there was a span of 18 bases. With regard to this clone: Its antigen is currently unknown.

General study points: HLA alleles were associated with roughly 17,000 TCR beta sequences in a later analysis at 0.05 false discovery rate.

Primers for the PCR totalled 60 Vbeta and 13 Jbeta. The table came from immunoSEQ multiplex PCR; TCRdb's copy has only in-frame clones and leaves some out. The data contain 220,000 or so clones, roughly 80% of them seen just once; the ten biggest clones take up around 3.9%. This TCR came from a male donor in good health and CMV-seronegative. The chain carries TRBV28 and TRBJ2-5, with a possible D match to TRBD2 (5 bases). Sequenced sample: PBMCs. CDR3 residues: CASSPGTVIPETQYF. The DNA of the CDR3 is TGTGCCAGCAGTCCGGGAACCGTCATCCCCGAGACCCAGTACTTC.